This is a list of T cell receptor beta chains from one sample in a study of T cell responses to AZD1222 COVID-19 vaccine. Some clones are missing from TCRdb's copy, which holds only in-frame ones; the method was immunoSEQ multiplex PCR. The data hold 140,000 to 150,000 clones, with approximately 78% observed a single time. The specimen comprised peripheral blood, sampled on day 0 of MenACWY control vaccination. Source of these receptors: an adult in good health. Both conserved end residues are trimmed from each CDR3.

v_gene: TRBV7-8; CDR3aa: ASSWGPENYGYT
v_gene: TRBV3-1/TRBV3-2; CDR3aa: ASSLISGVDGYT
v_gene: TRBV5-1; CDR3aa: ASSLVFSSTYNEQF
v_gene: TRBV12-3/TRBV12-4; CDR3aa: ASSRNRGTEQF
v_gene: TRBV12-3/TRBV12-4; CDR3aa: ASTTGVRQPQH
v_gene: TRBV6-6; CDR3aa: ASSLNSNQPQH
v_gene: TRBV30; CDR3aa: AWRRKGATEAF
v_gene: TRBV3-1/TRBV3-2; CDR3aa: ASKDAGEVTEAF
v_gene: TRBV18; CDR3aa: ASSPGRPNYEQY
v_gene: TRBV5-1; CDR3aa: ASSRRMGTDSGNTIY
v_gene: TRBV18; CDR3aa: ASSPYRGVARSYNEQF
v_gene: TRBV12-5; CDR3aa: ASGPYTGTILPYEQY
v_gene: TRBV12-3/TRBV12-4; CDR3aa: ASSFGRGYGYT
v_gene: TRBV19; CDR3aa: ASNKRNTGELF
v_gene: TRBV15; CDR3aa: ATVPPGQPNTEAF
v_gene: TRBV9; CDR3aa: ASSAGRLFYNEQF
v_gene: TRBV2; CDR3aa: ASSDSIWTGAINQPQH
v_gene: TRBV2; CDR3aa: ASSRQGLNQPQH
v_gene: TRBV28; CDR3aa: ASRASGANVLT
v_gene: TRBV7-7; CDR3aa: ASSSSPPGEQF
v_gene: TRBV21-1; CDR3aa: ASSGPGQGMLETQY
v_gene: TRBV19; CDR3aa: ASSIGGWPGELF
v_gene: TRBV30; CDR3aa: AWSRRGTEAF
v_gene: TRBV28; CDR3aa: ASSTRLYNEQF
v_gene: TRBV5-6; CDR3aa: ASSFDRDGYT
v_gene: TRBV4-1; CDR3aa: ASSRRAGQRNSPLH
v_gene: TRBV4-1; CDR3aa: ASSQEGQNSNQPQH
v_gene: TRBV28; CDR3aa: ASRDGTGWGYT
v_gene: TRBV4-1; CDR3aa: ASSQNGFAANTEAF
v_gene: TRBV5-1; CDR3aa: ASSLGTGGYEQY
v_gene: TRBV6-6; CDR3aa: ASSLTGEAF
v_gene: TRBV28; CDR3aa: ASSTPPVSGANVLT
v_gene: TRBV4-1; CDR3aa: ASSQTGGKNTEAF
v_gene: TRBV2; CDR3aa: ASRLDRNYEQY
v_gene: TRBV10-3; CDR3aa: AISRSNQPQH
v_gene: TRBV19; CDR3aa: ASSTDRGAALH
v_gene: TRBV2; CDR3aa: ASSRQGLNEKLF
v_gene: TRBV7-9; CDR3aa: ASSRGSRDRGGYT
v_gene: TRBV2; CDR3aa: ASSPEKASSPLH
v_gene: TRBV18; CDR3aa: ASSPSGTVNTGELF
v_gene: TRBV30; CDR3aa: AWNEAGTYMPTNTGELF
v_gene: TRBV11-2; CDR3aa: ASSSDYEQY
v_gene: TRBV5-8; CDR3aa: ASTPKSGTVPYEQY
v_gene: TRBV5-4; CDR3aa: ASSFPGMPQH
v_gene: TRBV2; CDR3aa: ASRSSRNQPQH
v_gene: TRBV9; CDR3aa: AISSGAGGELF
v_gene: TRBV12-3/TRBV12-4; CDR3aa: ASRKGHEQY
v_gene: TRBV28; CDR3aa: ASGVGGANEKLF
v_gene: TRBV21-1; CDR3aa: ASSTGTRPFIPGSASGELF
v_gene: TRBV28; CDR3aa: ASSLGGPIGYT